These 2 T cell receptor beta chains were sequenced from one sample in a study of neoadjuvant anti-PD-1 for oral cavity cancer. Regarding time point: after neoadjuvant nivolumab, at surgical resection. The protocol was immunoSEQ multiplex PCR, while the TCRdb copy is restricted to in-frame clones and leaves out a portion. The sample lists under 7,500 clones; around 50% were seen once. This specimen was tumor tissue, taken after nivolumab (anti-PD-1) treatment. The receptors stem from a person aged 40 to 85 with oral cavity squamous cell carcinoma.

V is TRBV19 and J is TRBJ1-2; D call uncertain. The CDR3 covers 14 residues. Per germline, CDR1 LNHDA and CDR2 SQIVND (reference sequence). V was trimmed by 5 bases and J by 2 bases, leaving 12 bases between them. CDR3 in amino acids: CASSPRRFNYGYTF. As DNA, the CDR3 is TGTGCCAGTAGTCCCCGCAGGTTCAACTATGGCTACACCTTC.

V is TRBV29-1 and J is TRBJ2-5; D possibly uses TRBD1 or TRBD2 (5 bases each). CDR1 SQVTM and CDR2 ANQGSEA come from the germline V gene. Trimming took 4 bases from V and 5 from J, leaving 11 bases between them. The CDR3 has 12 amino acids. The CDR3 protein is CSVGGIGETQYF. CDR3 bases: TGCAGCGTTGGGGGGATCGGCGAGACCCAGTACTTC.